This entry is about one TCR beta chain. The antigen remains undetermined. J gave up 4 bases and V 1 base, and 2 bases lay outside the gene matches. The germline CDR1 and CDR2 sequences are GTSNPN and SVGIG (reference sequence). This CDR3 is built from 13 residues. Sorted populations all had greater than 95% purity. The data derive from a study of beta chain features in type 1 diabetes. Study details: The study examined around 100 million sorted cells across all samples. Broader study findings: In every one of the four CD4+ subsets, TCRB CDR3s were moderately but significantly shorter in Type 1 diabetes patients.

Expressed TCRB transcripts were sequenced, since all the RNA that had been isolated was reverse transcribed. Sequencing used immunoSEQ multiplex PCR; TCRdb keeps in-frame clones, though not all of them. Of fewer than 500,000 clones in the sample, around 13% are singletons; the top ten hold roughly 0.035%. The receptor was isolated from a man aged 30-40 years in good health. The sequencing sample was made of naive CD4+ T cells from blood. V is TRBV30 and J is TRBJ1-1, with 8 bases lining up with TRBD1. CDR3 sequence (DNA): TGTGCCTGGAGTGCAGGGGGCCCCACTGAAGCTTTCTTT. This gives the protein CAWSAGGPTEAFF. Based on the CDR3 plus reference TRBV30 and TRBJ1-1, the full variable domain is SQTIHQWPATLVQPVGSPLSLECTVEGTSNPNLYWYRQAAGRGLQLLFYSVGIGQISSEVPQNLSASRPQDRQFILSSKKLLLSDSGFYLCAWSAGGPTEAFFGQGTRLTVV.